The 3 T cell receptor beta chains given below trace back to one sample, sequenced in a study of blood T cell repertoires in COVID-19. The method was immunoSEQ multiplex PCR; TCRdb's version includes in-frame clones alone and lacks a portion of them. This table holds more than 80,000 clones, roughly 85% found once. Sequenced material: peripheral blood. Every receptor here comes from a human donor in a cohort sampled during active COVID-19.

The chain uses TRBV7-9 and TRBJ1-4, with D uncertain. V lost 1 base to trimming and J lost 4 bases, with 7 bases between them. CDR1 is SEHNR and CDR2 is FQNEAQ in the germline V gene (reference sequence). The CDR3 extends over 14 amino acids. CDR3 sequence (DNA): TGTGCCAGCAGCTTAGAAACGGTTAATGAAAAACTGTTTTTT. The encoded protein is CASSLETVNEKLFF. The full variable domain, completed using reference TRBV7-9 and TRBJ1-4, is DTGVSQNPRHKITKRGQNVTFRCDPISEHNRLYWYRQTLGQGPEFLTYFQNEAQLEKSRLLSDRFSAERPKGSFSTLEIQRTEQGDSAMYLCASSLETVNEKLFFGSGTQLSVL.

The chain employs TRBV3-1 (or the pseudogene TRBV3-2) and TRBJ2-7, with 8 positions matching TRBD1. V lost 1 base, J lost 6 bases, and 14 bases stayed unmatched. Germline-derived CDR1 and CDR2 are LGHDT and YNNKEL (reference sequence). The CDR3 totals 17 residues. This CDR3 reads CASSQGLRVDRVSEQYF. For the CDR3, the DNA is TGTGCCAGCAGCCAAGGACTACGGGTGGACAGGGTGTCCGAGCAGTACTTC.

This chain joins TRBV18 and TRBJ1-2; no reliable D call. The germline V gene encodes CDR1 KGHSH and CDR2 LQKENI. The CDR3 runs to 14 residues. V lost 0 bases, J lost 0 bases, and 5 bases lay in between. The CDR3 DNA is TGTGCCAGCTCACCACCGTCTACTAACTATGGCTACACCTTC. This codes for CASSPPSTNYGYTF.